This TCR beta chain emerged from a study of T cell changes during pregnancy in multiple sclerosis. The repertoire was sequenced with immunoSEQ multiplex PCR; TCRdb's copy has only in-frame clones and lacks some. The sample records 34,000 or so clones, 90% being singletons. This TCR came from a female donor with multiple sclerosis, enrolled in a pregnancy study. Sequences were derived from CD8+ T cells from peripheral blood mononuclear cells, sampled before pregnancy.

CDR3: CASRTSPEGYEQFF. The CDR3 nucleotides are TGTGCCAGCCGAACTAGCCCGGAGGGCTATGAGCAGTTCTTC. This chain connects TRBV6-4 to TRBJ2-1; tentative D call: TRBD2 (6 bases). Trimming pared 8 bases from V and 8 bases from J, leaving 19 bases between. CDR1 is MRHNA and CDR2 is SNTAGT in the germline V gene. The CDR3 is made up of 14 amino acids.